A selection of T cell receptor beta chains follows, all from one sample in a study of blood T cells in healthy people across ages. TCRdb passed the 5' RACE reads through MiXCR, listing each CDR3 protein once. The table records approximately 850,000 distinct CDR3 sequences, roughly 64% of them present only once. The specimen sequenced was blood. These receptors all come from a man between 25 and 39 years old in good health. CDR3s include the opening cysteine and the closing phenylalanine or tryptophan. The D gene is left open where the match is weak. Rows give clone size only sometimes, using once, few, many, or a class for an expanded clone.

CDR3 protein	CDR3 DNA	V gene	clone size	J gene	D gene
CASSSHDQTREQYF	TGTGCCAGCAGCTCACACGACCAGACTCGCGAGCAGTACTTC	TRBV9	-	TRBJ2-7	-
CSVELGDRETQYF	TGCAGCGTTGAACTGGGGGATCGGGAGACCCAGTACTTC	TRBV29-1	-	TRBJ2-5	-
CRVPGGLGETQYF	TGCAGAGTACCCGGTGGTCTGGGGGAGACCCAGTACTTC	TRBV20-1	-	TRBJ2-5	-
CAIRVQGHSYEQYF	TGTGCCATCAGAGTACAGGGCCACTCCTACGAGCAGTACTTC	TRBV10-3	once	TRBJ2-7	-
CSAQKGGTSTDTQYF	TGCAGTGCCCAAAAGGGGGGGACTAGCACAGATACGCAGTATTTT	TRBV20-1	-	TRBJ2-3	-
CASSLGNRDWGYTF	TGTGCCAGCAGCTTAGGGAACAGGGATTGGGGCTACACCTTC	TRBV7-2	-	TRBJ1-2	-
CATKEGQFYEQYF	TGTGCCACTAAGGAAGGGCAATTCTACGAGCAGTACTTC	TRBV27	-	TRBJ2-7	-
CSVGLNYGYTF	TGCAGCGTTGGACTGAACTATGGCTACACCTTC	TRBV29-1	-	TRBJ1-2	-
CSVRGGSTEAFF	TGCAGCGTTCGGGGAGGGAGCACTGAAGCTTTCTTT	TRBV29-1	-	TRBJ1-1	-
CATSAGYGEQYF	TGTGCCACCAGTGCGGGGTACGGGGAGCAGTACTTC	TRBV24-1	few	TRBJ2-7	-
CASSAGQGSEQYF	TGCGCCAGCAGTGCCGGACAGGGTTCTGAGCAGTACTTC	TRBV10-2	-	TRBJ2-5	TRBD1
CASSSYGGLGDTQYF	TGTGCCAGCAGCTCATACGGGGGGTTGGGAGATACGCAGTATTTT	TRBV7-2	-	TRBJ2-3	TRBD2
CASSQVLGNTGELFF	TGTGCCAGCAGCCAGGTACTAGGTAACACCGGGGAGCTGTTTTTT	TRBV4-2	-	TRBJ2-2	-
CASRAVAGGYEQYF	TGTGCCAGCAGGGCAGTAGCGGGAGGATACGAGCAGTACTTC	TRBV6-1	-	TRBJ2-7	TRBD2
CASSQDKSGEYEQYF	TGCGCCAGCAGCCAAGATAAATCAGGGGAGTACGAGCAGTACTTC	TRBV4-3	-	TRBJ2-7	-
CASDQMTGGFVEAFF	TGTGCCAGCGACCAGATGACAGGGGGCTTCGTTGAAGCTTTCTTT	TRBV6-6	-	TRBJ1-1	TRBD1
CASSLQPTANYGYTF	TGTGCCAGCAGCTTACAGCCTACGGCAAACTATGGCTACACCTTC	TRBV7-8	-	TRBJ1-2	-
CASSQNNDRAQYF	TGTGCCAGCAGCCAGAACAACGACAGGGCGCAGTACTTC	TRBV28	once	TRBJ2-5	TRBD1